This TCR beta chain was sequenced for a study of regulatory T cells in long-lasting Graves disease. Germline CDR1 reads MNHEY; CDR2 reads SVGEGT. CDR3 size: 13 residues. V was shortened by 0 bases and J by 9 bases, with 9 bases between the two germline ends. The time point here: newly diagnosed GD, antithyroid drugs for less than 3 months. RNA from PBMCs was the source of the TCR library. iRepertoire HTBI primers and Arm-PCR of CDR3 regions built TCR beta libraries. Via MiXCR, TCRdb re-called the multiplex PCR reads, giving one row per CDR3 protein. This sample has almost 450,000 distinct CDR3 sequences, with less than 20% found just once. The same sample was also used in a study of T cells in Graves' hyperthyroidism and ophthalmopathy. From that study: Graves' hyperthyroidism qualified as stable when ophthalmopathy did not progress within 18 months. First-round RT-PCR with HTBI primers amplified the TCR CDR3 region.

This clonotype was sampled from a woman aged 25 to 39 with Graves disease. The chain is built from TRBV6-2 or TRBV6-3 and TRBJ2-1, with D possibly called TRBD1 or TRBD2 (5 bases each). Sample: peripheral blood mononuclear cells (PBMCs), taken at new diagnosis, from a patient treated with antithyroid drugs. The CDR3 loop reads CASSYSKGSEQFF. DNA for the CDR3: TGTGCCAGCAGTTACTCGAAGGGGAGTGAGCAGTTCTTC.